These T cell receptor beta chains were read from a single sample in a study of OX40 agonist ivuxolimab in advanced cancers. TCRdb keeps only in-frame clones here, not all; method: immunoSEQ multiplex PCR. This table holds roughly 35,000 clones, 81% found once. Material: CD4+ or CD8+ T cells sorted from blood, obtained in a trial of the OX40 agonist ivuxolimab. The receptors shown here come from an adult with an advanced solid tumor such as melanoma, head and neck, liver or kidney cancer. The CDR3 runs from the conserved cysteine through the conserved F or W. A D gene is named only where the DNA matches it firmly. Not all rows give a size; the values are once, few, many and, for expanded clones, a class.

J,V,length,size,D,DNA,CDR3
TRBJ2-7,TRBV6-5,14,.,TRBD2,TGTGCCAGCAGTTACAGCGGGAGCTCGGTCGAGCAGTACTTC,CASSYSGSSVEQYF
TRBJ1-3,TRBV15,15,once,TRBD1,TGTGCCACCAGCAGTGATAGACAGGGGCGGGACACCATATATTTT,CATSSDRQGRDTIYF
TRBJ2-1,TRBV19,13,.,.,TGTGCCAGTAAAATAGGGGTGGGCGGTGAGCAGTTCTTC,CASKIGVGGEQFF
TRBJ2-1,TRBV5-1,12,.,.,TGCGCCAGCAGCTTGGGTCAAAATGAGCAGTTCTTC,CASSLGQNEQFF
TRBJ2-2,TRBV19,16,.,TRBD2,TGTGCCAGTAGTATAACCCTAGCGGGGTACACCGGGGAGCTGTTTTTT,CASSITLAGYTGELFF
TRBJ1-2,TRBV4-2,14,.,.,TGTGCCAGCAGCCACGAGCAGTGGGGGTATGGCTACACCTTC,CASSHEQWGYGYTF
TRBJ1-1,TRBV19,16,.,.,TGTGCCAGTAGTGTTCCGCAGGTGACTGGGGGAATTGAAGCTTTCTTT,CASSVPQVTGGIEAFF
TRBJ2-3,TRBV7-9,16,.,.,TGTGCCAGCAGCTCCTCGGACGCAGCCAGCACAGATACGCAGTATTTT,CASSSSDAASTDTQYF
TRBJ2-7,TRBV28,14,.,TRBD2,TGTGCCACCGGGGCCTGGGGGGGTCCGCGGGAGCAGTACTTC,CATGAWGGPREQYF
TRBJ1-4,TRBV2,15,.,.,TGTGCCAGCAGGGATGCGGGTGCAACTAATGAAAAACTGTTTTTT,CASRDAGATNEKLFF
TRBJ1-1,TRBV28,12,few,.,TGTGCCAGCAGTTCAGGGGCAGGGGAAGCTTTCTTT,CASSSGAGEAFF
TRBJ1-2,TRBV28,12,.,.,TGTGCCAGTTCCCAGGGTCCTACTGGCTACACCTTC,CASSQGPTGYTF
TRBJ2-3,TRBV7-2,16,.,.,TGTGCCAGCAGCTTACCCTCTTCGGTGAGGACAGATACGCAGTATTTT,CASSLPSSVRTDTQYF
TRBJ2-2,TRBV5-1,14,.,.,TGCGCCAGCAGCTCCCTCCCAGACACCGGGGAGCTGTTTTTT,CASSSLPDTGELFF
TRBJ2-2,TRBV5-4,13,.,.,TGTGCCAGCAGCTTGGATCCCACCGGGGAGCTGTTTTTT,CASSLDPTGELFF
TRBJ1-1,TRBV19,11,.,.,TGTGCCAGTAGTATACGGTGGAGAGCTTTCTTT,CASSIRWRAFF
TRBJ1-2,TRBV4-1,17,.,TRBD1,TGCGCCAGCAGCCACAAGCAGGAACCGGACAGGGGTTATGGCTACACCTTC,CASSHKQEPDRGYGYTF
TRBJ1-4,TRBV30,14,.,.,TGTGCCTGGAGTCTAGGGGCGGCCCCCGAAAAACTGTTTTTT,CAWSLGAAPEKLFF
TRBJ2-3,TRBV5-4,15,.,.,TGTGCCAGCAGCTTGGCTGGGGCGAGCACAGATACGCAGTATTTT,CASSLAGASTDTQYF
TRBJ2-3,TRBV5-5,15,.,TRBD1,TGTGCCAGCAGCCCCCTCACAGGGGATGGAAATACGCAGTATTTT,CASSPLTGDGNTQYF
TRBJ1-2,TRBV2,15,few,.,TGTGCCAGCAGTGGTGACAGGTCCCTTCACTATGGCTACACCTTC,CASSGDRSLHYGYTF
TRBJ2-3,TRBV18,19,.,TRBD2,TGTGCCAGCTCAAAGGCCTCCGGGACTAGCGGGGGGAACACAGATACGCAGTATTTT,CASSKASGTSGGNTDTQYF
TRBJ1-1,TRBV15,15,few,TRBD1,TGTGCCACCAGCAGAAGGACAGGGTGGGGCTCTGAAGCTTTCTTT,CATSRRTGWGSEAFF
TRBJ1-5,TRBV6-1,14,.,.,TGTGCCAGCGTCGACCGTAGACCCAATCAGCCCCAGCATTTT,CASVDRRPNQPQHF
TRBJ1-5,TRBV9,17,.,.,TGTGCCAGCAGCGCGGGGGACGTGGGGTATAGCAATCAGCCCCAGCATTTT,CASSAGDVGYSNQPQHF
TRBJ1-3,TRBV19,13,.,.,TGTGCCAGTAGTTCTTTTCGGGGCGACACCATATATTTT,CASSSFRGDTIYF
TRBJ2-2,TRBV9,15,.,TRBD1,TGTGCCAGCAGCAAGACAGGGGCGAACACCGGGGAGCTGTTTTTT,CASSKTGANTGELFF
TRBJ1-5,TRBV10-3,17,.,TRBD1,TGTGCCATCAGTGAGGCACGCGGGACAGAGGGCAATCAGCCCCAGCATTTT,CAISEARGTEGNQPQHF
TRBJ2-7,TRBV9,15,.,TRBD2,TGTGCCAGCAGCGCACTAGCGGGAGTATCCGAGGAGCAGTACTTC,CASSALAGVSEEQYF
TRBJ2-7,TRBV7-9,14,.,.,TGTGCCAGCAGCCTGAATTCCGGGCTCACGGGGCGGTACTTC,CASSLNSGLTGRYF
TRBJ1-5,TRBV7-2,15,.,.,TGTGCCAGCAGCGGGGACCCTCGAGGCAATCAGCCCCAGCATTTT,CASSGDPRGNQPQHF
TRBJ2-1,TRBV28,15,.,.,TGTGCCAGCAGCCCCCAGGCGGTAAGGGTTAATGAGCAGTTCTTC,CASSPQAVRVNEQFF
TRBJ1-5,TRBV28,13,.,.,TGTGCCAGCAGTTTGGGGAGTAATCAGCCCCAGCATTTT,CASSLGSNQPQHF
TRBJ1-5,TRBV19,13,.,TRBD1,TGTGCCAGTAGACAGGGGGCAGGACAGCCCCAGCATTTT,CASRQGAGQPQHF
TRBJ2-5,TRBV13,13,once,.,TGTGCCAGCAGCTTGACTAACCAAGAGACCCAGTACTTC,CASSLTNQETQYF
TRBJ2-3,TRBV5-8,13,.,.,TGTGCCAGCAGCTTGCCGGGGACAGATACGCAGTATTTT,CASSLPGTDTQYF
TRBJ1-2,TRBV9,14,.,.,TGTGCCAGCAGCGTAGATGGGCACCACTATGGCTACACCTTC,CASSVDGHHYGYTF
TRBJ2-7,TRBV19,13,.,.,TGTGCCAGTAGACAGGAGGCCCCCTGCGAGCAGTACTTC,CASRQEAPCEQYF
TRBJ2-1,TRBV2,15,few,TRBD1,TGTGCCAGCAGGGGGGCGCAGACAGGGGACGATGAGCAGTTCTTC,CASRGAQTGDDEQFF
TRBJ2-3,TRBV5-1,18,.,.,TGCGCCAGCAGCCAGACCCTGGTCGCTAGCAGGGGACCTGATACGCAGTATTTT,CASSQTLVASRGPDTQYF
TRBJ2-2,TRBV11-3,16,.,TRBD2,TGTGCCAGCAGCGCATCCCGGGGGGGGAGGACCGGGGAGCTGTTTTTT,CASSASRGGRTGELFF
TRBJ1-2,TRBV14,15,.,TRBD1,TGTGCCAGCAGCCCTTTGGGGACAGGGAGCTATGGCTACACCTTC,CASSPLGTGSYGYTF
TRBJ1-1,TRBV18,17,.,.,TGTGCCAGCTCACTGCCTAAGGGCCCCGCCTTGAACACTGAAGCTTTCTTT,CASSLPKGPALNTEAFF
TRBJ1-1,TRBV11-2,14,.,TRBD1,TGTGCCAGCAGCCGGACCGGGACAGGTTTAGAAGCTTTCTTT,CASSRTGTGLEAFF
TRBJ2-5,TRBV9,15,.,TRBD1,TGTGCCAGCAGCCCCGGGGCAGGGGGCGCAGAGACCCAGTACTTC,CASSPGAGGAETQYF
TRBJ2-2,TRBV18,16,.,TRBD1,TGTGCCAGCTCACCAAGCCAGGGGGCGAACACCGGGGAGCTGTTTTTT,CASSPSQGANTGELFF
TRBJ2-2,TRBV18,14,.,.,TGTGCCAGCTCACCTCTAGGGGACACCGGGGAGCTGTTTTTT,CASSPLGDTGELFF
TRBJ2-3,TRBV5-1,17,once,TRBD2,TGCGCCAGCAGCTTCGGACTAGCGGGGGATAGCACAGATACGCAGTATTTT,CASSFGLAGDSTDTQYF
TRBJ2-6,TRBV5-1,15,once,.,TGCGCCAGCAGCTTGGACAACTCTGGGGCCAACGTCCTGACTTTC,CASSLDNSGANVLTF
TRBJ1-1,TRBV5-1,17,.,.,TGCGCCAGCAGCAACCAACAGGGTGGCCCAATGAACACTGAAGCTTTCTTT,CASSNQQGGPMNTEAFF
TRBJ1-2,TRBV9,14,.,.,TGTGCCAGCAGCGTAGATTGGTTGGACTATGGCTACACCTTC,CASSVDWLDYGYTF
TRBJ1-2,TRBV5-4,14,.,TRBD1,TGTGCCAGCAGCCTGGACAGGGGGCTTGGGGGCTACACCTTC,CASSLDRGLGGYTF
TRBJ1-1,TRBV29-1,13,.,TRBD1,TGCAGCGTTAAAACCGCAGGGGGTGACGAAGCTTTCTTT,CSVKTAGGDEAFF
TRBJ1-2,TRBV30,18,.,.,TGTGCCTGGAGTGTACATATCCCGACGGACCGCACTAACTATGGCTACACCTTC,CAWSVHIPTDRTNYGYTF